The entry below gives a single T cell receptor (beta chain) sequence along with its context. With 7 bases clipped from V and 5 bases from J, the junction kept 11 bases outside the gene matches. CDR1 and CDR2 (germline): SGHTA, FQGNSA. CDR3 length: 16 residues. This entry comes from a study of glioma-infiltrating T cells after dendritic cell vaccination. Input was approximately 2.1 ug genomic DNA, or all available if less. This table comes from immunoSEQ multiplex PCR, and its TCRdb copy is limited to in-frame clones, with some not included. Of about 50,000 clones in the sample, over 65% are singletons; the top ten hold about 8.1%. As to time point: after dendritic cell vaccination, including at tumor progression/relapse. Patients had residual fresh-frozen tumor tissue and more than two years of survival data.

The genes are TRBV7-2 and TRBJ2-1; TRBD2 aligns across 10 bases. The receptor was derived from a human donor with glioblastoma. Material: blood, obtained after dendritic cell vaccination. The CDR3 reads CASTIVGLADDNEQFF. The CDR3 DNA reads TGTGCCAGCACCATCGTTGGACTAGCGGATGACAATGAGCAGTTCTTC.